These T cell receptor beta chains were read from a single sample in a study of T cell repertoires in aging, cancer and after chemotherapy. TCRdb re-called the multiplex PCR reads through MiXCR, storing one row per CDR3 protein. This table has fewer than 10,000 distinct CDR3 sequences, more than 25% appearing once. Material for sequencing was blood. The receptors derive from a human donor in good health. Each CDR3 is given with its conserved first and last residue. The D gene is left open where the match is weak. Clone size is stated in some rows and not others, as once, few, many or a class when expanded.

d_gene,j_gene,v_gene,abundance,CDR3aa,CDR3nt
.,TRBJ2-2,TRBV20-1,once,CSASHDGANTGELFF,TGCAGTGCCTCTCACGACGGTGCGAACACCGGGGAGCTGTTTTTT
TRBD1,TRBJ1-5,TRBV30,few,CAWRGQANQPQHF,TGTGCCTGGAGAGGACAGGCCAATCAGCCCCAGCATTTT
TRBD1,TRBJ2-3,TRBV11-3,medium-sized,CASSRRGRGQGDTQYF,TGTGCCAGCAGCCGACGGGGCAGGGGGCAAGGAGATACGCAGTATTTT
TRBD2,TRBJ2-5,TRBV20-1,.,CSARDREGSGETQYF,TGCAGTGCTAGAGATCGGGAGGGGAGTGGGGAGACCCAGTACTTC
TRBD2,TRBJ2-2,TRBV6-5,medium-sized,CASSSEPGLAGTGELFF,TGTGCCAGCAGTTCCGAACCGGGACTAGCGGGAACCGGGGAGCTGTTTTTT
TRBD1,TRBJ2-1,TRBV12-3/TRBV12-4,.,CASRSLRGQGWGNEQFF,TGTGCCAGCAGATCTTTGAGGGGACAGGGGTGGGGGAATGAGCAGTTCTTC
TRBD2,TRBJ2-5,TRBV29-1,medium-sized,CSVRGLAGQETQYF,TGCAGCGTTAGGGGACTAGCGGGGCAAGAGACCCAGTACTTC
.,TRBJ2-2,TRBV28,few,CASTNTGELFF,TGTGCCAGCACTAACACCGGGGAGCTGTTTTTT
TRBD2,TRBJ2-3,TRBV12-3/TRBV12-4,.,CASSSNSGIRTDTQYF,TGTGCCAGCAGTAGTAATAGCGGGATCCGCACAGATACGCAGTATTTT
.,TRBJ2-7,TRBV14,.,CASSGSGGPTSEQYF,TGTGCCAGCAGCGGCTCTGGGGGGCCTACCTCCGAGCAGTACTTC
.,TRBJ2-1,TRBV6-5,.,CAGSLRPDGYNEQFF,TGTGCCGGCAGTTTAAGACCGGACGGTTACAATGAGCAGTTCTTC
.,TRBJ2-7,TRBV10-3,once,CAISARRDSGAYEQYF,TGTGCCATCAGCGCCCGCCGGGACTCGGGGGCCTACGAGCAGTACTTC
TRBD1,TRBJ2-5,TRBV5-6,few,CASVLEGTGGRETQYF,TGTGCCAGCGTCTTAGAGGGGACAGGGGGCCGGGAGACCCAGTACTTC
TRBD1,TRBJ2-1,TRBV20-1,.,CSASKDRANEQFF,TGCAGTGCTAGTAAGGACAGGGCCAATGAGCAGTTCTTC
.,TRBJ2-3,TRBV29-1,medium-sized,CSVVYRASTDTQYF,TGCAGCGTTGTGTACCGGGCGAGCACAGATACGCAGTATTTT
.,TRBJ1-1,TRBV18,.,CASSPQKGRVGAFF,TGTGCCAGCTCACCACAGAAGGGCAGGGTGGGAGCTTTCTTT
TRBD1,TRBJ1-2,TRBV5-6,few,CASSLFEGADGYTF,TGTGCCAGCAGCTTGTTCGAGGGGGCGGATGGCTACACCTTC
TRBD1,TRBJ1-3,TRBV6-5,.,CASREQGAKGTIYF,TGTGCCAGCAGGGAACAGGGGGCGAAGGGCACCATATATTTT
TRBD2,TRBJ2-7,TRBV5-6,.,CASSHPSGGPSSYEQYF,TGTGCCAGCAGCCACCCTAGCGGGGGCCCGAGCTCCTACGAGCAGTACTTC
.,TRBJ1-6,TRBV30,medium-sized,CAWSMPMAGDNSPLHF,TGTGCCTGGAGTATGCCGATGGCGGGAGATAATTCACCCCTCCACTTT
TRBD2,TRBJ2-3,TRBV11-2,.,CASSQVGGVTTDTQYF,TGTGCCAGCAGCCAAGTGGGGGGGGTTACCACAGATACGCAGTATTTT
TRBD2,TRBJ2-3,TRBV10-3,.,CAISESVGLAGVGDTQYF,TGTGCCATCAGTGAGTCAGTAGGACTAGCGGGAGTAGGTGATACGCAGTATTTT
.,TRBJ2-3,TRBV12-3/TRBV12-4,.,CARSSRDLGTQYF,TGTGCCCGCAGTTCCAGAGACCTGGGTACGCAGTATTTT
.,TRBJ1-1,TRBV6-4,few,CASSVTENTEAFF,TGTGCCAGCAGTGTCACAGAGAACACTGAAGCTTTCTTT
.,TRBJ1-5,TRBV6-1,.,CASSEQGRVRQPQHF,TGTGCCAGCAGTGAACAGGGGCGTGTTAGACAGCCCCAGCATTTT
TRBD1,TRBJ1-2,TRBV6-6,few,CASSGTGTAYGYTF,TGTGCCAGCAGCGGGACCGGGACAGCCTATGGCTACACCTTC
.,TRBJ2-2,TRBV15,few,CATSRAPQGLGTGELFF,TGTGCCACCAGCAGAGCCCCTCAGGGTTTGGGCACCGGGGAGCTGTTTTTT
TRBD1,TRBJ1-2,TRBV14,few,CASSQWDSNYGYTF,TGTGCCAGCAGCCAATGGGACAGTAACTATGGCTACACCTTC
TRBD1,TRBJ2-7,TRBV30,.,CASAGQGAGEQYF,TGTGCCTCGGCGGGACAGGGGGCTGGGGAGCAGTACTTC
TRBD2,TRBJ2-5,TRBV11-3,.,CASSPPFSGGSWTQYF,TGTGCCAGTAGTCCCCCGTTTAGCGGGGGGTCTTGGACCCAGTACTTC
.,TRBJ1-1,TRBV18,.,CASSPALGLTEAFF,TGTGCCAGCTCGCCCGCTTTAGGCCTCACTGAAGCTTTCTTT
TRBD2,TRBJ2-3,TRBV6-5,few,CASRTAGGVRDTQYF,TGTGCCAGCAGGACGGCCGGGGGGGTTAGAGATACGCAGTATTTT
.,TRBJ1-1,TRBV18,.,CASSPQGKTEAFF,TGTGCCAGCTCCCCGCAGGGGAAGACTGAAGCTTTCTTT
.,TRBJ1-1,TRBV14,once,CASSQDRVGTEAFF,TGTGCCAGCAGCCAAGATAGGGTGGGCACTGAAGCTTTCTTT
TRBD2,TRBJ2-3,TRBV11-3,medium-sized,CASSLAGGPVDTQYF,TGTGCCAGCAGCCTAGCGGGAGGGCCGGTAGATACGCAGTATTTT
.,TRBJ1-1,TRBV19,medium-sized,CASSPHSEGTEAFF,TGTGCCAGTAGTCCCCACTCAGAGGGCACTGAAGCTTTCTTT
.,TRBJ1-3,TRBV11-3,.,CASSHGLTGNTIYF,TGTGCCAGCAGCCACGGACTCACTGGAAACACCATATATTTT
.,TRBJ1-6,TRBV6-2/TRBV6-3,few,CASSYERRPPYNSPLHF,TGTGCCAGCAGTTACGAACGGCGACCCCCCTATAATTCACCCCTCCACTTT
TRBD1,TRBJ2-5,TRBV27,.,CASRGDRGGETQYF,TGTGCCAGCAGGGGAGACAGGGGGGGAGAGACCCAGTACTTC
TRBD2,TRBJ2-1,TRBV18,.,CASSYPGTRPNEQFF,TGTGCCAGCTCATACCCCGGGACTAGACCTAATGAGCAGTTCTTC
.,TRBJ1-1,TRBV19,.,CASSLPGGNTEAFF,TGTGCCAGTAGTCTCCCCGGGGGGAACACTGAAGCTTTCTTT
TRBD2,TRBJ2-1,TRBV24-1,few,CATSAGGWNEQFF,TGTGCCACCAGTGCGGGGGGATGGAATGAGCAGTTCTTC
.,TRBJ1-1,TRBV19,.,CASSLKPTGTGGAFF,TGTGCCAGTAGTCTTAAACCGACAGGCACGGGGGGAGCTTTCTTT